A single T cell receptor beta chain is shown here with its context. Trimming took off 0 bases at V and 4 bases at J, with 8 bases between the two ends. This CDR3 contains 13 residues. Germline CDR1 reads SGDLS; CDR2 reads YYNGEE. The sort gate was single viable CD3+CD4+CD8-CD45RO+ cells for memory CD4+ T cells. Donors' CMV status reflects serum IgG against pp150, pp28, p38, p52. Method: immunoSEQ multiplex PCR; TCRdb's copy keeps in-frame clones and lacks some. The table has 27,000 or so clones, 76% seen once. This sample was taken from a study of memory CD4+ T cells and cytomegalovirus serostatus. Material: memory CD4+ T cells from blood. The rearrangement links TRBV9 to TRBJ2-7, with a weak D call TRBD1 (5 bases). The clonotype was recovered from an adult in good health and CMV-seronegative. CDR3 amino acids: CASSVEQEYEQYF. CDR3 sequence (DNA): TGTGCCAGCAGCGTAGAACAGGAGTACGAGCAGTACTTC.